The 2 T cell receptor beta chains below all came from one sample that was sequenced in a study of T cell responses to AZD1222 COVID-19 vaccine. Clones were sequenced by immunoSEQ multiplex PCR, and TCRdb holds only the in-frame ones, with some missing. The data contain some 130,000 clones, roughly 87% of them seen just once; the ten biggest clones take up 1.5%. Sequences were derived from peripheral blood, sampled on day 0 of AZD1222 vaccination. The receptors stem from an adult in good health.

V gene TRBV18 combines with J gene TRBJ2-7; maybe TRBD1 (5 bases). This CDR3 comprises 16 residues. From germline, CDR1 is KGHSH and CDR2 LQKENI. V gave up 3 bases and J gave up 2 bases, with 17 bases separating them. The CDR3 reads CASSPRGPRMPYEQYF. CDR3 nucleotides: TGTGCCAGCTCACCTAGGGGCCCTAGGATGCCCTACGAGCAGTACTTC.

The CDR3 DNA sequence: TGTGCCAGCAACCTGAGGGGAGGCACTGAAGCTTTCTTT. Translating gives CASNLRGGTEAFF. The rearrangement links TRBV12-3 or TRBV12-4 to TRBJ1-1; TRBD1 might be the D (5 bases). This CDR3 region has 13 residues. Between the trimmed V and J ends, which lost 7 bases and 4 bases, there was a span of 13 bases.